Described below is a single T cell receptor beta chain sequence and its context. Its antigen is not known. A much larger clone lies one base from this, so it may be a read error. The CDR3 does not end in the conserved phenylalanine or tryptophan, so this is likely a read error. This sample is part of a study of regulatory T cells in long-lasting Graves disease. V was trimmed by 2 bases and J by 1 base, leaving 5 bases between them. Germline loops: CDR1 LGHNT, CDR2 FRNRAP. The CDR3 spans 13 residues. The sample's time point: newly diagnosed GD, antithyroid drugs for less than 3 months. The TCR library was made from RNA extracted from PBMCs. Study-wide results and caveats: It is possible that accuracy was reduced by the small size of the sample. Only peripheral blood was studied, not thyroid tissue.

The TCR beta library used iRepertoire HTBI primers with Arm-PCR amplification of CDR3. TCRdb fed the multiplex PCR reads into MiXCR, producing one record per CDR3 protein. The profile shows 520,000 or so distinct CDR3 sequences, around 12% of them singletons. These sequences were also reported in another study, on T cells in Graves' hyperthyroidism and ophthalmopathy. That report adds: When the TCR CDR3 underwent first-round RT-PCR, the HTBI primer set was used. Using 13 V-J features, a model discriminated ophthalmopathy from stable hyperthyroidism.

The sequence was collected from a woman aged 25-40 years with Graves disease. This chain joins TRBV12-5 and TRBJ1-1, with D unresolved. The material was peripheral blood mononuclear cells (PBMCs), obtained at new diagnosis, from a patient treated with antithyroid drugs. CDR3 in amino acids: CASGLWGNTEAFS. The CDR3 DNA is TGTGCTAGTGGTTTGTGGGGGAACACTGAAGCTTTCTCT.